The source of this T cell receptor beta chain is a study of human T cells and chemical hapten exposure (dated by TCRdb to about 2021). About the study as a whole: For sensitization, 2% DPC in acetone was applied to a 2 cm by 2 cm area of upper inner arm skin. Throughout the study period of 20 to 30 weeks, patients also received therapeutic DPC doses to the scalp every week. Patch testing was performed on the upper back with Finn chambers containing 0.01% DPC, and the patch tests were scored after 6 days according to International Contact Dermatitis Research Group standards. The mostly female patient cohort included alopecia areata with under or over 50% scalp involvement, alopecia totalis and alopecia universalis. Libraries were pooled for sequencing, and per-sample TCR yields varied mainly because of small differences in library volumes within the pool. Peripheral blood TCR repertoire changes were tracked in vivo in alopecia patients during primary and secondary sensitization to the hapten diphenylcyclopropenone (DPC). Blood samples were taken from patients before sensitization (week 0) and at 2, 6 and about 24 weeks after DPC sensitization. Blood for TCR sequencing was provided by twenty-nine alopecia patients at one to four time points (pre-sensitization, 2, 6 and 24 weeks). From each blood RNA sample, both TCR alpha and TCR beta chains were sequenced. The study at large found these results: Significantly more large CDR3 similarity clusters were formed by expanded TCRs than by pre-sensitization or healthy control sets, consistent with antigen-driven responses. A positive correlation was found between the number of PT1 expanded TCRs and patch test score, with significance reached at thresholds 8, 16 and 32 but not 4. Repeated subsampling changed both the strength of the expansion versus patch-test correlation and the threshold at which that correlation became significant. Because every patient had alopecia, a presumed autoimmune disease, the patients' immune response might differ from that of healthy individuals. DPC sensitization did not change how many TCRs were above 1 in 1000 frequency, and no evidence was found of alterations in global repertoire structure.

The time point label corresponds to: pre-sensitization, week 0. The sample's treatment or condition label, decoded: therapeutic diphenylcyclopropenone sensitization with weekly scalp DPC. Unfractionated whole blood was collected in Tempus Blood RNA tubes, and total RNA was extracted from that blood. At each patch-test visit, blood was drawn before the patch test was applied. To be eligible, patients had to be aged 18 to 70, diagnosed with alopecia and judged suitable for DPC therapy, while pregnant patients were excluded. Turning to this clonotype: No antigen is known for it. No base quality values were provided; no much bigger clone lies one nucleotide off.

To prepare the library, RACE was applied. The reads were generated on a NextSeq 500. During library preparation, unique molecular identifiers were attached to individual cDNA molecules so that TCRs could be counted quantitatively and reproducibly. The original methods were these. Samples had a median of roughly 98,000 TCRs, with a range from roughly 20,000 to 700,000. V, J and CDR3 annotation of the TCR reads was carried out using the Decombinator software suite. For the PS versus PT1 abundance plots, all samples were subsampled to the same number of TCRs (28,000). Expanded TCRs were defined as absent before sensitization and observed at least eight times at the 2-week time point. TCRdb itself trimmed the public reads at Q25 with fastp, ran MiXCR and retained productive beta chains. Each entry merges the rows of one CDR3 protein and shows their most common DNA and genes. TCRdb's processing, not the authors' own work, is the source of the V and J calls. For this sample there are 35,000 or so distinct CDR3 sequences; approximately 10% appear just once. The ten largest clones add up to 25% to 35% of the sample.

CDR1 and CDR2 are drawn from the germline V gene: SGHTA, FQGNSA. The CDR3 starts with the cysteine, ends with the phenylalanine, and has 15 residues. The sequence is cut down to CDR3 DNA, 45 bases in frame from base 1. V loses 5 bases of germline sequence and J loses 7 bases, and the interval between the two ends is 19 bases. The sequence was collected from a man aged 45-65 years with alopecia areata. Some clones in this sample may be carry-over from other donors' samples. Sequenced material: whole blood, taken in connection with sensitization to the hapten diphenylcyclopropenone (DPC). The receptor chain draws on TRBV7-2 and TRBJ2-3; a weak D assignment points to TRBD2 (5 bases agree). The DNA reads as follows: TGTGCCAGCAGCCCCTACCTAGCTACACAGAATACGCAGTATTTT. It specifies CASSPYLATQNTQYF.